This T cell receptor (beta chain) was captured in a study of blood T cell repertoires in COVID-19. Study context: Whether acute or convalescent, the COVID-19 samples came from the United States, Italy and Spain.

Authors' analysis steps: Researchers report that nucleated cell counts were estimated from reference gene primer amplification. The data were produced by immunoSEQ multiplex PCR, yet TCRdb's version contains in-frame clones alone and is incomplete. That table is the source of V, J and clone size, and D and trimming were worked out from the DNA. The sample carries 200,000 to 300,000 clones, about four fifths recorded once. CDR3 length equals 14 residues. The germline gives CDR1 SGHRS, CDR2 YFSETQ. V lost 5 bases to trimming and J lost 4 bases, with 15 bases between them. Sequencing used peripheral blood. The receptor's source is a woman older than 75 with acute or convalescent COVID-19. V is TRBV5-1 and J is TRBJ1-1; maybe TRBD1 (5 bases). The CDR3, as DNA: TGCGCCAGCAGTGGGCAGGGAGGGGTCACTGAAGCTTTCTTT. Translated, it gives CASSGQGGVTEAFF.